Each of the 28 T cell receptor beta chains below was sequenced from the same sample in a study of early T cells in non-severe SARS-CoV-2 infection listed by TCRdb under 2021. Library preparation was by 5' RACE. The instrument was a NextSeq 500. In-frame beta chains were kept once TCRdb had trimmed the public reads at Q25 with fastp and called clones with MiXCR. Rows with a matching CDR3 protein are joined into one entry that keeps the most common DNA and genes. For this sample there are 75,000 to 95,000 distinct CDR3 sequences; roughly 15% appear just once. Clones ranked in the top ten supply 4.5% to 6% of the sample. The material was whole blood, obtained at baseline. These receptors all stem from an adult who was a healthcare worker with PCR-confirmed SARS-CoV-2 infection or an uninfected control (not recorded which).

This clonotype was counted only a few times. The chain carries TRBV6-6 and TRBJ2-3, with D hard to call. The CDR3 has 14 residues. V dropped 6 bases and J dropped 0 bases, with 10 bases sitting between them. Per the germline V gene, CDR1 is MNHNY and CDR2 is SVGAGI (reference sequence). CDR3 amino acids: CASREWESTDTQYF. CDR3 sequence (DNA): TGTGCCAGCAGGGAGTGGGAAAGCACAGATACGCAGTATTTT.

The chain employs TRBV7-2 and TRBJ2-3; TRBD2 matches at 11 bases. Trimming removed 6 bases from V and 5 bases from J; junction bases left unmatched: 4. The germline gives CDR1 SGHTA, CDR2 FQGNSA. The CDR3 has 14 residues. As DNA, the CDR3 is TGTGCCAGCAGATCCGGACTAGCGGGAGATACGCAGTATTTT. Its protein product is CASRSGLAGDTQYF.

This clonotype was seen more than once but under ten times. The chain is built from TRBV6-1 and TRBJ2-7; 8 bases align to TRBD2. Trimming took 6 bases from V and 5 from J; bases not matched to a gene: 12. The CDR3 covers 15 residues. Per the germline V gene, CDR1 is MNHNS and CDR2 is SASEGT. The CDR3 is CASSTNSGSRNEQYF. CDR3 DNA sequence: TGTGCCAGCAGCACCAACAGCGGGAGTAGGAACGAGCAGTACTTC.

The chain's CDR3 is CASSQIPGQEKYGYTF. The CDR3, as DNA: TGTGCCAGCAGCCAGATCCCCGGACAGGAGAAATATGGCTACACCTTC. The chain is built from TRBV7-8 and TRBJ1-2; 7 bases map to TRBD1. CDR3 length equals 16 residues. Germline trimming cut 5 bases from V and 5 bases from J; bases unmatched to any gene: 14. The germline gives CDR1 SGHVS, CDR2 FQNEAQ.

The rearrangement uses TRBV27 and TRBJ2-5, with D unclear. This CDR3 is 13 amino acids long. The germline CDR1 and CDR2 sequences are MNHEY and SMNVEV (reference sequence). The V end was cut by 4 bases, the J end by 1 base, with 7 bases between. The CDR3 DNA is TGTGCCAGCAGTTCCCTCGGCCAAGAGACCCAGTACTTC. Translation: CASSSLGQETQYF.

The chain recombines TRBV7-9 with TRBJ2-3; possible D gene TRBD1, 5 bases. Germline lookup yields CDR1 SEHNR and CDR2 FQNEAQ (reference sequence). The CDR3 spans 12 residues. Trimming stripped 5 bases from V and 4 bases from J, with 7 bases between. Written as DNA, the CDR3 is TGTGCCAGCAGCGCAGGGTCAGATACGCAGTATTTT. Encoded protein: CASSAGSDTQYF. Full variable domain (remainder filled in from reference TRBV7-9 and TRBJ2-3): DTGVSQNPRHKITKRGQNVTFRCDPISEHNRLYWYRQTLGQGPEFLTYFQNEAQLEKSRLLSDRFSAERPKGSFSTLEIQRTEQGDSAMYLCASSAGSDTQYFGPGTRLTVL.

This clonotype was detected many times. This chain links TRBV28 with TRBJ2-1; D is unclear. V was shortened by 6 bases and J by 8 bases, with 20 bases between the two germline ends. Per the germline V gene, CDR1 is MDHEN and CDR2 is SYDVKM. This CDR3 spans 15 amino acids. The chain's CDR3 is CASSPSTTTLDEQFF. CDR3 in DNA: TGTGCCAGCAGCCCAAGTACTACGACCCTCGATGAGCAGTTCTTC.

This clonotype was recorded many times. This chain uses TRBV28 with TRBJ1-5; D ambiguous. The CDR3 is 12 residues long. V dropped 7 bases and J dropped 2 bases, with 6 bases sitting between them. Germline V lookup: CDR1 MDHEN, CDR2 SYDVKM. The CDR3 DNA reads as TGTGCCAGCACCCAGGGCAATCAGCCCCAGCATTTT. Translated, it gives CASTQGNQPQHF. Full variable domain (rest looked up from reference TRBV28 and TRBJ1-5): DVKVTQSSRYLVKRTGEKVFLECVQDMDHENMFWYRQDPGLGLRLIYFSYDVKMKEKGDIPEGYSVSREKKERFSLILESASTNQTSMYLCASTQGNQPQHFGDGTRLSIL.

In its sample, this clonotype was seen a few times. The J gene is TRBJ2-3, the V gene TRBV27; tentatively, D is TRBD2 (6 bases). The V end lost 6 bases, the J end lost 6 bases, and 16 bases lay between the germline ends. CDR3 length: 14 amino acids. Germline CDR1 is MNHEY and CDR2 is SMNVEV (reference sequence). The CDR3 loop reads CASRMAGPHDTQYF. DNA for the CDR3: TGTGCCAGCAGGATGGCGGGGCCACATGATACGCAGTATTTT.

The genes are TRBV29-1 and TRBJ2-1; unclear D gene. The CDR3 covers 13 residues. With 4 bases removed from V and 4 bases from J, the gap between germline ends came to 11 bases. The germline V gene has CDR1 SQVTM and CDR2 ANQGSEA. CDR3 bases: TGCAGCGTTGTACAGCCTTCTTACAATGAGCAGTTCTTC. This sequence encodes CSVVQPSYNEQFF.

This clonotype turned up a few times. This rearrangement joins TRBV20-1 to TRBJ2-7; no definite D call. Germline V gene lookup returns CDR1 DFQATT and CDR2 SNEGSKA (reference sequence). The CDR3 contains 14 residues. With 4 bases removed from V and 0 bases from J, the gap between germline ends came to 13 bases. CDR3 bases: TGCAGTGCTACCGACCTAAGTTACTCCTACGAGCAGTACTTC. This translates into CSATDLSYSYEQYF.

This clonotype was detected a few times. The chain uses TRBV20-1 and TRBJ2-7, with D tentatively TRBD1 or TRBD2 (5 bases each). CDR1 DFQATT and CDR2 SNEGSKA come from the germline V gene (reference sequence). The CDR3 length is 11 residues. Trimming took 6 bases from V and 6 from J, leaving 12 bases between them. The CDR3 reads CSAQDGAEQYF. CDR3 DNA sequence: TGCAGTGCCCAGGACGGGGCCGAGCAGTACTTC.

V is TRBV3-1 and J is TRBJ1-4; no clear D gene. CDR3 length: 14 amino acids. With 0 bases removed from V and 7 bases from J, the gap between germline ends came to 9 bases. Germline assignment: CDR1 LGHDT and CDR2 YNNKEL (reference sequence). This CDR3 is CASSQDGGSEKLFF. As DNA, the CDR3 is TGTGCCAGCAGCCAAGATGGAGGGAGTGAAAAACTGTTTTTT.

This clonotype was detected a few times. The rearrangement joins TRBV7-9 to TRBJ2-5; D gene uncertain. The germline gives CDR1 SEHNR, CDR2 FQNEAQ (reference sequence). CDR3 length equals 14 residues. Trimming pared 1 base from V and 0 bases from J, leaving 6 bases between. The CDR3 loop is CASSLGTHQETQYF. The DNA of the CDR3 is TGTGCCAGCAGCTTAGGGACCCACCAAGAGACCCAGTACTTC.

The J gene is TRBJ2-7, the V gene TRBV10-3; D not certain. Germline CDR1 and CDR2: ENHRY and SYGVKD. Trimming removed 6 bases from V and 3 bases from J, with 6 bases in between. The CDR3 extends over 11 amino acids. CDR3 residues: CAISQDYEQYF. The DNA of the CDR3 is TGTGCCATCAGCCAGGACTACGAGCAGTACTTC.

The chain recombines TRBV15 with TRBJ2-3; no reliable D call. The CDR3 extends over 11 amino acids. From germline, CDR1 is LNHNV and CDR2 YYDKDF (reference sequence). Trimming cost V 5 bases and J 6 bases, with 6 bases left between them. This CDR3 is CATSYRDTQYF. In DNA, the CDR3 is TGTGCCACCAGCTACCGGGATACGCAGTATTTT.

This clonotype was recorded a few times. The genes are TRBV10-3 and TRBJ2-4; D is unclear. The CDR3 totals 15 residues. Germline loops: CDR1 ENHRY, CDR2 SYGVKD. With 5 bases removed from V and 1 base from J, the gap between germline ends came to 12 bases. DNA for the CDR3: TGTGCCATCAGTCAGACCTCAGCGGCCAAAAACATTCAGTACTTC. This translates into CAISQTSAAKNIQYF.

This clonotype was recorded many times. The V call is TRBV7-8, the J call TRBJ1-5; weak D call: TRBD1 (5 bases). Germline assignment: CDR1 SGHVS and CDR2 FQNEAQ. Trimming stripped 3 bases from V and 4 bases from J, with 13 bases between. The CDR3 is 15 amino acids. This CDR3 reads CASSLDMGVNQPQHF. The CDR3 nucleotides read TGTGCCAGCAGCTTGGATATGGGGGTGAATCAGCCCCAGCATTTT.

This chain joins TRBV28 and TRBJ2-1, with 10 positions matching TRBD2. Germline V gene data show CDR1 as MDHEN and CDR2 as SYDVKM. The CDR3 has 17 amino acids. Trimming took 4 bases from V and 5 from J; bases not matched to a gene: 11. CDR3 in DNA: TGTGCCAGCAGTTCCCTCGCTAGCGGGAGTCAGAACAATGAGCAGTTCTTC. This encodes CASSSLASGSQNNEQFF.

This clonotype was counted at least ten times. V is TRBV6-4 and J is TRBJ2-1; D gene uncertain. There are 13 residues in the CDR3. Trimming stripped 4 bases from V and 7 bases from J, with 11 bases between. Germline lookup yields CDR1 MRHNA and CDR2 SNTAGT. Here the CDR3 reads CASSVESHNEQFF. The CDR3 coding sequence is TGTGCCAGCAGTGTAGAGTCCCATAATGAGCAGTTCTTC.

The chain employs TRBV6-1 and TRBJ2-7, with TRBD1 matching over 7 bases. The germline CDR1 and CDR2 sequences are MNHNS and SASEGT. Unmatched junction bases numbered 12, after V lost 6 bases and J lost 7 bases. The CDR3 totals 14 residues. CDR3: CASRQGTGVREQYF. The CDR3 DNA reads as TGTGCCAGCAGACAAGGTACAGGGGTGCGAGAGCAGTACTTC.

The chain carries TRBV6-2 or TRBV6-3 and TRBJ2-1; D remains ambiguous. The CDR3 totals 14 residues. CDR1 is MNHEY and CDR2 is SVGEGT in the germline V gene. Trimming removed 6 bases at V and 0 bases at J, with 9 bases between. This CDR3 is CASRSHTSYNEQFF. CDR3 DNA: TGTGCCAGCAGATCTCATACCTCCTACAATGAGCAGTTCTTC.

This clonotype was counted a few times. This sequence joins TRBV5-1 and TRBJ2-7, with TRBD2 matching over 9 bases. Germline V CDR1 and CDR2: SGHRS, YFSETQ. The CDR3 length is 16 residues. V shed 5 bases and J 0 bases; nucleotides not matched to a gene: 9. CDR3 DNA sequence: TGCGCCAGCAGATATGGGAGCGGGAGGCCCTCCTACGAGCAGTACTTC. It codes for CASRYGSGRPSYEQYF.

This clonotype has only a few counts. The rearrangement joins TRBV24-1 to TRBJ2-1; TRBD2 might be the D (5 bases). The CDR3 totals 13 residues. Germline CDR1 is KGHDR and CDR2 is SFDVKD. Trimming left V 5 bases short and J 6 bases short, with 10 bases between. CDR3 sequence (DNA): TGTGCCACCAGTGGGGCACTAGGCAATGAGCAGTTCTTC. Translated: CATSGALGNEQFF.

This clonotype was detected only a few times. V usage is TRBV5-4 and J usage is TRBJ2-1, with D perhaps TRBD2 (6 bases). V was pared by 3 bases and J by 9 bases, with 7 bases between. The CDR3 is 11 residues long. Germline CDR1 reads SGHNT; CDR2 reads YYREEE (reference sequence). Here the CDR3 reads CASSSGSEQFF. CDR3 DNA sequence: TGTGCCAGCAGCTCCGGGAGTGAGCAGTTCTTC. Full variable domain (remainder filled in from reference TRBV5-4 and TRBJ2-1): ETGVTQSPTHLIKTRGQQVTLRCSSQSGHNTVSWYQQALGQGPQFIFQYYREEENGRGNFPPRFSGLQFPNYSSELNVNALELDDSALYLCASSSGSEQFFGPGTRLTVL.

This clonotype was counted between two and nine times. This chain joins TRBV20-1 and TRBJ2-1; 15 bases align to TRBD2. The CDR3 is 17 amino acids. J gave up 2 bases and V 2 bases, and 4 bases lay outside the gene matches. Germline V lookup: CDR1 DFQATT, CDR2 SNEGSKA (reference sequence). CDR3 amino acids: CSARRTSGRVPYNEQFF. The CDR3 DNA follows: TGCAGTGCTAGAAGGACTAGCGGGAGGGTACCCTACAATGAGCAGTTCTTC.

There are a few counts of this clonotype. The chain joins TRBV3-1 to TRBJ2-5, with D tentatively TRBD2 (6 bases). This CDR3 region has 17 residues. V lost 0 bases to trimming and J lost 6 bases, with 20 bases between them. Germline CDR1 is LGHDT and CDR2 is YNNKEL (reference sequence). CDR3 bases: TGTGCCAGCAGCCAAGAGGGAGGAGCCCAGGGTAGAAAGACCCAGTACTTC. Amino acid sequence: CASSQEGGAQGRKTQYF.

This clonotype was seen a handful of times. The chain is built from TRBV7-9 and TRBJ2-5; D unresolved. CDR3 size: 12 residues. V was clipped by 1 base and J by 5 bases, with 5 bases between them. Looked up from germline, CDR1 is SEHNR and CDR2 is FQNEAQ (reference sequence). The CDR3 loop is CASSLVSETQYF. As DNA, the CDR3 is TGTGCCAGCAGCTTAGTTTCGGAGACCCAGTACTTC.